One and the same sample provided the 28 T cell receptor beta chains below, sequenced in a study of shared clonotypes between healthy human individuals. Sequencing used immunoSEQ multiplex PCR; TCRdb keeps in-frame clones, though not all of them. The sample has about 2 million clones, around 95% seen once. The sample consisted of naive CD4+ T cells sorted from blood. Subset in this sample: CD45RA+ positively selected. The receptors shown here come from a man aged 18 to 30 in good health.

Note on this clone: This sample also contains other DNA sequences that code for the same CDR3. The chain recombines TRBV6-6 with TRBJ2-7; TRBD1 matches 7 bases. This CDR3 contains 14 residues. Unmatched junction bases numbered 2, after V lost 2 bases and J lost 1 base. In germline, CDR1 is MNHNY, CDR2 SVGAGI (reference sequence). DNA for the CDR3: TGTGCCAGCAGTTACGGGACAGATTCCTACGAGCAGTACTTC. Protein: CASSYGTDSYEQYF.

The J gene is TRBJ1-1, the V gene TRBV7-6; D gene ambiguous. Per germline, CDR1 SGHVS and CDR2 FNYEAQ. V was trimmed by 6 bases and J by 0 bases, leaving 14 bases between them. This CDR3 contains 15 residues. DNA of the CDR3: TGTGCCAGCAGTCAAGGCCCGGCTGTGAACACTGAAGCTTTCTTT. This gives the protein CASSQGPAVNTEAFF.

For the CDR3, the DNA is TGTGCCAGCTCACCTCGGGCAGGAGAGAACTATGGCTACACCTTC. This codes for CASSPRAGENYGYTF. The chain employs TRBV18 and TRBJ1-2, with D uncertain. V lost 3 bases, J lost 2 bases, and 13 bases lay in between. This CDR3 region has 15 residues. CDR1 and CDR2 (germline): KGHSH, LQKENI.

This sequence joins TRBV10-3 and TRBJ1-2, with 7 bases aligning to TRBD1. V lost 6 bases, J lost 7 bases, and 8 bases stayed unmatched. Germline CDR1 and CDR2: ENHRY and SYGVKD. The CDR3 is 13 residues long. The DNA for the CDR3 is TGTGCCATCAGCCAGGGGGAAAGGTCTGGCTACACCTTC. Residues: CAISQGERSGYTF.

V usage is TRBV5-1 and J usage is TRBJ2-3; 9 nucleotides match TRBD2. V lost 0 bases, J lost 5 bases, and 7 bases stayed unmatched. CDR3 length: 16 amino acids. Per germline, CDR1 SGHRS and CDR2 YFSETQ. CDR3 residues: CASSLDLAGYGDTQYF. Here the CDR3 DNA reads TGCGCCAGCAGCTTGGACCTAGCGGGGTACGGAGATACGCAGTATTTT.

Turning to this clone: The same CDR3 can be traced to other DNA sequences in this sample. The chain employs TRBV9 and TRBJ2-2, with 8 nucleotides matching TRBD2. V lost 2 bases and J lost 2; bases outside the gene matches: 2. CDR1 is SGDLS and CDR2 is YYNGEE in the germline V gene. The CDR3 length is 15 residues. CDR3 sequence: CASSVTSGNTGELFF. In DNA, the CDR3 is TGTGCCAGCAGCGTCACTAGCGGAAACACCGGGGAGCTGTTTTTT.

The chain links TRBV2 to TRBJ2-7; D is unclear. The CDR3 is 15 residues long. Trimming cost V 4 bases and J 2 bases, with 15 bases left between them. The germline V gene has CDR1 SNHLY and CDR2 FYNNEI. The CDR3 spells CASSAHGSTTYEQYF. CDR3 nucleotides: TGTGCCAGCAGTGCACATGGCAGTACTACCTACGAGCAGTACTTC.

V is TRBV29-1 and J is TRBJ2-5, with 7 bases aligning to TRBD2. CDR1 is SQVTM, CDR2 ANQGSEA, per germline. The trim removed 5 bases at V and 5 bases at J, leaving 5 bases unmatched. This CDR3 has 12 amino acids. As DNA, the CDR3 is TGCAGCGTTAAGACTAGCCTGGAGACCCAGTACTTC. The encoded protein is CSVKTSLETQYF.

This sequence joins TRBV6-5 and TRBJ2-1, with 9 bases fitting TRBD2. Germline CDR1 is MNHEY and CDR2 is SVGAGI. V was pared by 4 bases and J by 10 bases, with 8 bases of the junction left unmatched. The CDR3 loop spans 14 amino acids. Here the CDR3 DNA reads TGTGCCAGCAGTTCGGCGGGAGGGCCTTTCGAGCAGTTCTTC. Protein sequence: CASSSAGGPFEQFF.

The chain carries TRBV5-1 and TRBJ2-7, with D perhaps TRBD1 (6 bases). V was shortened by 5 bases and J by 3 bases, with 15 bases between the two germline ends. This CDR3 region has 14 residues. CDR1 is SGHRS and CDR2 is YFSETQ in the germline V gene. In DNA, the CDR3 is TGCGCCAGCAGACGGACAGAGGCCTTCTACGAGCAGTACTTC. Translated, it gives CASRRTEAFYEQYF.

Note on this clone: The sample holds other DNA sequences that translate to the same CDR3. This chain links TRBV2 with TRBJ1-1, with D possibly TRBD1 on 5 matching bases. The CDR3 has 14 amino acids. Germline V lookup: CDR1 SNHLY, CDR2 FYNNEI. Trimming stripped 5 bases from V and 0 bases from J, with 10 bases between. The CDR3 DNA reads TGTGCCAGCAGTCGCACAGGAATGAACACTGAAGCTTTCTTT. Its protein product is CASSRTGMNTEAFF.

The chain carries TRBV5-1 and TRBJ2-5; TRBD2 is a possible D gene (6 bases). The CDR3 covers 13 residues. The V and J ends lost 4 bases and 1 base respectively, with 8 bases between them. Per the germline V gene, CDR1 is SGHRS and CDR2 is YFSETQ. CDR3 sequence: CASSMGLQETQYF. The CDR3 DNA follows: TGCGCCAGCAGCATGGGACTCCAAGAGACCCAGTACTTC.

The rearrangement uses TRBV5-1 and TRBJ2-7, with D maybe TRBD2 (6 bases). Germline CDR1 and CDR2: SGHRS and YFSETQ. The CDR3 is 13 residues long. Trimming removed 6 bases at V and 5 bases at J, with 15 bases between. CDR3 nucleotides: TGCGCCAGCAATGTCGGAGGGCCGGACGAGCAGTACTTC. Translated, it gives CASNVGGPDEQYF.

The gene calls are TRBV7-2 and TRBJ2-6; D gene ambiguous. This CDR3 has 16 amino acids. V was shortened by 5 bases and J by 2 bases, with 13 bases between the two germline ends. Germline values: CDR1 SGHTA, CDR2 FQGNSA. The CDR3 loop is CASSPRSSAGANVLTF. The CDR3 DNA is TGTGCCAGCAGCCCGCGGTCCTCAGCTGGGGCCAACGTCCTGACTTTC.

V is TRBV5-1 and J is TRBJ2-1, with TRBD1 matching 11 bases. V lost 2 bases, J lost 8 bases, and 6 bases stayed unmatched. The CDR3 runs 15 residues. CDR1 is SGHRS, CDR2 YFSETQ, per germline. The CDR3 sequence is CASSLRTGGMDEQFF. The DNA for the CDR3 is TGCGCCAGCAGCTTAAGGACAGGGGGCATGGATGAGCAGTTCTTC.

DNA of the CDR3: TGTGCCAGCAGCCGCCCAGGACAGATATACGAGCGGCAGTACTTC. This encodes CASSRPGQIYERQYF. The chain recombines TRBV7-9 with TRBJ2-7, with D possibly being TRBD1 (6 bases). CDR1 and CDR2 from the germline V gene are SEHNR and FQNEAQ (reference sequence). The V end was cut by 5 bases, the J end by 9 bases, with 23 bases between. The CDR3 length is 15 residues. Using reference TRBV7-9 and TRBJ2-7 for the parts outside the CDR3, the full variable domain is DTGVSQNPRHKITKRGQNVTFRCDPISEHNRLYWYRQTLGQGPEFLTYFQNEAQLEKSRLLSDRFSAERPKGSFSTLEIQRTEQGDSAMYLCASSRPGQIYERQYFGPGTRLTVT.

In regard to this clone: Other DNA sequences from this sample encode an identical CDR3 as well. J is TRBJ1-1 and V is TRBV5-1; no reliable D call. This CDR3 contains 13 residues. The germline V and J ends were trimmed by 1 base and 1 base, with 5 bases remaining between them. Germline V lookup: CDR1 SGHRS, CDR2 YFSETQ. For the CDR3, the DNA is TGCGCCAGCAGCTTGCAGCCGAACACTGAAGCTTTCTTT. It specifies CASSLQPNTEAFF. The entire variable domain, with the rest obtained from reference TRBV5-1 and TRBJ1-1, is as follows: KAGVTQTPRYLIKTRGQQVTLSCSPISGHRSVSWYQQTPGQGLQFLFEYFSETQRNKGNFPGRFSGRQFSNSRSEMNVSTLELGDSALYLCASSLQPNTEAFFGQGTRLTVV.

This chain uses TRBV30 with TRBJ1-1; no reliable D call. The V gene's germline CDR1 is GTSNPN and CDR2 SVGIG (reference sequence). There are 13 residues in the CDR3. The V end lost 0 bases, the J end lost 6 bases, and 11 bases lay between the germline ends. In nucleotides, the CDR3 is TGTGCCTGGAGTGTACAAGGGATTCCTGAAGCTTTCTTT. It is translated as CAWSVQGIPEAFF.

The genes are TRBV6-5 and TRBJ1-2; TRBD1 agrees at 8 bases. J was trimmed by 8 bases and V by 2 bases; bases with no gene match: 7. This CDR3 comprises 14 residues. Germline CDR1 MNHEY, CDR2 SVGAGI. Written as DNA, the CDR3 is TGTGCCAGCAGTTACAAGGCAGGGGGCATGGGCTACACCTTC. Protein sequence: CASSYKAGGMGYTF.

The chain carries TRBV4-1 and TRBJ2-4, with 9 bases matching TRBD2. V shed 0 bases and J 4 bases; nucleotides not matched to a gene: 4. Germline CDR1 is MGHRA and CDR2 is YSYEKL. The CDR3 consists of 16 residues. The CDR3 region is CASSQEPAGGKNIQYF. CDR3 coding DNA: TGCGCCAGCAGCCAAGAACCAGCGGGAGGAAAAAACATTCAGTACTTC.

Of note for this clone: Different DNA sequences within this sample yield the same CDR3. V usage is TRBV2 and J usage is TRBJ1-2, with TRBD1 as a possible D gene (6 bases). V lost 3 bases and J 4 bases, leaving 9 bases between the germline ends. The CDR3 is 13 residues long. The germline V gene encodes CDR1 SNHLY and CDR2 FYNNEI. The CDR3 DNA reads TGTGCCAGCAGTGAGGGGGCGGGCTATGGCTACACCTTC. It codes for CASSEGAGYGYTF.

V usage is TRBV7-8 and J usage is TRBJ1-2; no definite D call. The CDR3 is 14 residues long. Trimming shortened V by 6 bases and J by 0 bases, and 11 bases separated the two germline ends. CDR1 SGHVS and CDR2 FQNEAQ come from the germline V gene. CDR3: CASRPTYSNYGYTF. DNA of the CDR3: TGTGCCAGCAGACCAACCTATTCTAACTATGGCTACACCTTC. Supplemented by reference TRBV7-8 and TRBJ1-2, the full variable domain reads GAGVSQSPRYKVAKRGQDVALRCDPISGHVSLFWYQQALGQGPEFLTYFQNEAQLDKSGLPSDRFFAERPEGSVSTLKIQRTQQEDSAVYLCASRPTYSNYGYTFGSGTRLTVV.

The chain uses TRBV4-1 and TRBJ2-1, with D possibly matching TRBD2 (6 bases). V gave up 0 bases and J gave up 7 bases, with 16 bases separating them. The CDR3 consists of 16 residues. In germline, CDR1 is MGHRA, CDR2 YSYEKL. For the CDR3, the DNA is TGCGCCAGCAGCCAAGATTGGGGGGAGGTTAAGAATGAGCAGTTCTTC. Encoded protein: CASSQDWGEVKNEQFF.

The rearrangement uses TRBV28 and TRBJ2-7; possibly TRBD2 for D (6 bases). V was cut by 6 bases and J by 0 bases, with 18 bases left in between. CDR1 MDHEN and CDR2 SYDVKM come from the germline V gene. This CDR3 is 16 amino acids long. This chain's CDR3 is CASRGARGGISYEQYF. The CDR3 nucleotides read TGTGCCAGCAGAGGGGCACGCGGAGGGATCTCCTACGAGCAGTACTTC.

The V and J genes are TRBV2 and TRBJ2-7, with D possibly being TRBD2 (6 bases). Trimming stripped 3 bases from V and 2 bases from J, with 23 bases between. Germline CDR1 reads SNHLY; CDR2 reads FYNNEI. The CDR3 sequence is 18 residues long. The CDR3 DNA reads as TGTGCCAGCAGTGATTCCCGCCTCAGGGAGGACCGAGCCTACGAGCAGTACTTC. Its protein is CASSDSRLREDRAYEQYF. Supplemented by reference TRBV2 and TRBJ2-7, the full variable domain reads EPEVTQTPSHQVTQMGQEVILRCVPISNHLYFYWYRQILGQKVEFLVSFYNNEISEKSEIFDDQFSVERPDGSNFTLKIRSTKLEDSAMYFCASSDSRLREDRAYEQYFGPGTRLTVT.

This clone has just one count. V gene TRBV7-9 combines with J gene TRBJ1-6; the match to TRBD1 covers 8 bases. There are 15 residues in the CDR3. Germline lookup yields CDR1 SEHNR and CDR2 FQNEAQ (reference sequence). V dropped 7 bases and J dropped 6; count of bases not matched to a gene: 8. As DNA, the CDR3 is TGTGCCAGCATCTCAACAGGGGGAAGTAATTCACCCCTCCACTTT. This sequence encodes CASISTGGSNSPLHF.

The chain uses TRBV6-1 and TRBJ1-5; D is unclear. Germline V lookup: CDR1 MNHNS, CDR2 SASEGT. There are 15 residues in the CDR3. V dropped 5 bases and J dropped 5 bases, with 16 bases sitting between them. The CDR3 bases are TGTGCCAGCAGTCCCGATATGCGTGGGTATCAGCCCCAGCATTTT. Translated, it gives CASSPDMRGYQPQHF.

To note about this clone: A single base separates this from a much larger clone, so it may be a read error. This rearrangement joins TRBV30 to TRBJ2-7; D is ambiguous. Germline V CDR1 and CDR2: GTSNPN, SVGIG (reference sequence). The CDR3 has 13 residues. Written as DNA, the CDR3 is TGTGCCTGGAGCGCACTGTCCCGCTACGATCAGTACTTC. Amino acid sequence: CAWSALSRYDQYF. The full variable domain, in which reference TRBV30 and TRBJ2-7 provide the parts outside the CDR3, is SQTIHQWPATLVQPVGSPLSLECTVEGTSNPNLYWYRQAAGRGLQLLFYSVGIGQISSEVPQNLSASRPQDRQFILSSKKLLLSDSGFYLCAWSALSRYDQYFGPGTRLTVT.